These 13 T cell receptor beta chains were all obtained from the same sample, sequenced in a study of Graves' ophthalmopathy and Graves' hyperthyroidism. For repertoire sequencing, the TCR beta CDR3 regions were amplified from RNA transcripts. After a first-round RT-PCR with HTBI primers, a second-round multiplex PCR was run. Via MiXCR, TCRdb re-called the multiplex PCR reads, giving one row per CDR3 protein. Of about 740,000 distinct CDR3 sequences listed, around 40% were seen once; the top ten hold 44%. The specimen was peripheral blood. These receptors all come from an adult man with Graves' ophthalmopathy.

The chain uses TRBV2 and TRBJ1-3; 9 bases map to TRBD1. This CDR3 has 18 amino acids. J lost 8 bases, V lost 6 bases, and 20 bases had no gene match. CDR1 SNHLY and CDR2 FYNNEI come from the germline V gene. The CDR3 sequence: CASSETSGQGLYGYTIYF. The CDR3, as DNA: TGTGCCAGCAGCGAAACCTCGGGACAGGGCCTCTATGGCTACACCATATATTTT.

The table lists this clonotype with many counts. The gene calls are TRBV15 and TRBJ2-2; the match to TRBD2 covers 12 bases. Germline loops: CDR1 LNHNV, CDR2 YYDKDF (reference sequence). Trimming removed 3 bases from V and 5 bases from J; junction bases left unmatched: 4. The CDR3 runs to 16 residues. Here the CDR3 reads CATSSRLAGVTGELFF. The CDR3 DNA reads TGTGCCACCAGCAGTCGACTAGCGGGAGTGACCGGGGAGCTGTTTTTT.

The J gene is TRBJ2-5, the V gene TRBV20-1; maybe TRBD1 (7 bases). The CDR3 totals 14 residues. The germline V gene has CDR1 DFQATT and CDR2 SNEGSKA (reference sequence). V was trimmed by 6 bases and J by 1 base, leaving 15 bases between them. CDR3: CSAQLRGAQETQYF. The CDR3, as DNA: TGCAGTGCCCAACTCAGGGGGGCCCAAGAGACCCAGTACTTC.

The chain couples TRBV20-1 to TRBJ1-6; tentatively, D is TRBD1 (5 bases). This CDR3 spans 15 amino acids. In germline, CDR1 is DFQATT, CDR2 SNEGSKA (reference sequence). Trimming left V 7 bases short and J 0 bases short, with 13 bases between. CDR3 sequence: CSVFGGTSYNSPLHF. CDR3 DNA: TGCAGTGTATTTGGGGGGACCTCCTATAATTCACCCCTCCACTTT.

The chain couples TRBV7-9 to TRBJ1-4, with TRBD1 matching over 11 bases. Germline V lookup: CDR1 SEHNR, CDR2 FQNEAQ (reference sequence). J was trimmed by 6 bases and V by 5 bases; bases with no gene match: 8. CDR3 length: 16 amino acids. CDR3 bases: TGTGCCAGCAGCCCGGGACAGGGGGTGATGGATGAAAAACTGTTTTTT. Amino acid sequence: CASSPGQGVMDEKLFF.

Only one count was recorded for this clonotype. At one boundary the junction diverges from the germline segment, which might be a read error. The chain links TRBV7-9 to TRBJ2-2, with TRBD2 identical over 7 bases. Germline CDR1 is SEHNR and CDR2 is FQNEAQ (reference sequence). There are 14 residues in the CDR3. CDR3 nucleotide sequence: TGTGACAAAGCGGGGAGGGCGTTAACCGGGGAGCCGTTTTTT. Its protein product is CDKAGRALTGEPFF.

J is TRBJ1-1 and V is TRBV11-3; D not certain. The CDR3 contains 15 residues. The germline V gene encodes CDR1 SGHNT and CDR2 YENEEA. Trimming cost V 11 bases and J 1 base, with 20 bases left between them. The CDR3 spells CAWSNPHKRNTEAFF. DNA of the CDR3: TGTGCCTGGAGCAATCCCCACAAAAGGAACACTGAAGCTTTCTTT.

The CDR3 nucleotides read TGTGCCAGCAGCGCTTACAGCGAGCAGTACTTC. This encodes CASSAYSEQYF. The chain combines TRBV7-9 with TRBJ2-7; the D is unclear. Between the trimmed V and J ends, which lost 5 bases and 6 bases, there was a span of 8 bases. Germline CDR1 is SEHNR and CDR2 is FQNEAQ (reference sequence). CDR3 length equals 11 residues.

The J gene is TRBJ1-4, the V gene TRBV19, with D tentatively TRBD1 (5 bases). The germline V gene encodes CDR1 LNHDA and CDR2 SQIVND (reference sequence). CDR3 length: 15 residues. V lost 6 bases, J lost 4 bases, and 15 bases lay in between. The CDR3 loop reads CASRTGGELNEKLFF. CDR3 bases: TGTGCCAGTAGGACGGGGGGGGAACTTAATGAAAAACTGTTTTTT. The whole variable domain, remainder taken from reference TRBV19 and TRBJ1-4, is DGGITQSPKYLFRKEGQNVTLSCEQNLNHDAMYWYRQDPGQGLRLIYYSQIVNDFQKGDIAEGYSVSREKKESFPLTVTSAQKNPTAFYLCASRTGGELNEKLFFGSGTQLSVL.

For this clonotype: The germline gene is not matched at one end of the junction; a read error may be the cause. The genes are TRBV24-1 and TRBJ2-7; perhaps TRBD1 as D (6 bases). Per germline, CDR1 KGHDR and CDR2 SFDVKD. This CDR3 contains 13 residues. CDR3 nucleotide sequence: TGTGCCAGCAGTTTCCGGACAGACTACGAGCAGTACTTC. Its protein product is CASSFRTDYEQYF.

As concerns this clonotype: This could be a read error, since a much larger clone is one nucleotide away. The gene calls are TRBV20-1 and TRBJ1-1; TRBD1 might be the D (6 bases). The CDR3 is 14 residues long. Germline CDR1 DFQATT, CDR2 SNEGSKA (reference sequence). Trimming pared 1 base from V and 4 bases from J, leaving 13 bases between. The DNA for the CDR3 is TGCAGTGCTAGAGTGGGGGGGGCCGTCACTGAAGCTTTCTTT. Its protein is CSARVGGAVTEAFF.

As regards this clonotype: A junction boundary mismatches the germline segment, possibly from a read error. This CDR3 is CAISLVVIPYEQYF. CDR3 DNA sequence: TGTGCCATCAGCTTAGTGGTGATACCCTACGAGCAGTACTTC. The V call is TRBV13, the J call TRBJ2-7, with D uncertain. CDR3 length equals 14 residues. From germline, CDR1 is PRHDT and CDR2 FYEKMQ (reference sequence).

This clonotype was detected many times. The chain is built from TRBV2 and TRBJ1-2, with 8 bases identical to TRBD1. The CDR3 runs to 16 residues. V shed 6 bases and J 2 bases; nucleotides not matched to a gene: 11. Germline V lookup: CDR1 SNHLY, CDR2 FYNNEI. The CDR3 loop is CASSVLRRTGNYGYTF. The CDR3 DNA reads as TGTGCCAGCAGCGTTCTTAGACGGACAGGGAACTATGGCTACACCTTC.